The 23 T cell receptor beta chains below all came from one sample that was sequenced in a study of CD8+ T cells in alopecia areata. RNA extraction was followed by reverse transcription into cDNA, which acted as the sequencing template. TCRdb keeps only in-frame clones here, not all; method: immunoSEQ multiplex PCR. Counted here are roughly 170,000 clones, roughly three fifths occurring once; the ten biggest clones make up around 12%. Treatment described: oral pan-JAK inhibitor, 5-10 mg twice daily. Sequences were derived from CD8+ T cells sorted from blood, sampled at week 24, from a patient treated with tofacitinib. These receptors all come from a human donor with alopecia areata.

The table lists this clone with a few counts. The V call is TRBV13, the J call TRBJ2-3; no definite D call. CDR3 length equals 15 residues. The germline V gene has CDR1 PRHDT and CDR2 FYEKMQ (reference sequence). V lost 0 bases and J 1 base, leaving 8 bases between the germline ends. CDR3 loop: CASSLGGWGTDTQYF. In nucleotides, the CDR3 is TGTGCCAGCAGCTTAGGAGGTTGGGGCACAGATACGCAGTATTTT.

This clone came up a few times. This chain uses TRBV6-1 with TRBJ1-2, with no clear D. This CDR3 comprises 14 residues. Trimming left V 2 bases short and J 4 bases short, with 11 bases between. In germline, CDR1 is MNHNS, CDR2 SASEGT. CDR3 DNA: TGTGCCAGCAGTGAAATAGGTCTAGGCTATGGCTACACCTTC. Translation: CASSEIGLGYGYTF.

The chain links TRBV2 to TRBJ2-4; D possibly corresponds to TRBD1 (5 bases). The CDR3 has 16 residues. CDR1 and CDR2 from the germline V gene are SNHLY and FYNNEI. V lost 6 bases and J lost 0, with 15 bases in between. The CDR3 nucleotides are TGTGCCAGCAGCGATTTGTCAGGACAAGCCAAAAACATTCAGTACTTC. Protein product: CASSDLSGQAKNIQYF.

This clone appeared a few times. Other DNA sequences in the sample encode the same CDR3. The rearrangement uses TRBV5-6 and TRBJ2-1; D call uncertain. Looked up from germline, CDR1 is SGHDT and CDR2 is YYEEEE. Trimming shortened V by 0 bases and J by 3 bases, and 4 bases separated the two germline ends. There are 13 residues in the CDR3. CDR3 sequence: CASSLGGYNEQFF. The CDR3 DNA reads TGTGCCAGCAGCTTGGGAGGCTACAATGAGCAGTTCTTC.

This chain uses TRBV4-2 with TRBJ2-5; 9 positions agree with TRBD2. CDR3 length: 15 residues. V gave up 0 bases and J gave up 5 bases; unmatched junction bases: 4. Germline lookup yields CDR1 LGHNA and CDR2 YNFKEQ. CDR3 protein: CASSQDKRGVETQYF. In nucleotides, the CDR3 is TGTGCCAGCAGCCAAGATAAGCGGGGGGTTGAGACCCAGTACTTC.

Turning to this clone: Other nucleotide sequences in the sample specify the same CDR3. The chain joins TRBV6-5 to TRBJ2-1; 8 bases match TRBD1. CDR1 is MNHEY, CDR2 SVGAGI, per germline. The CDR3 spans 15 residues. Losses at the gene ends were 9 bases for V and 7 bases for J; bases not matched to a gene: 14. CDR3 protein: CASSDWTGMGNEQFF. DNA for the CDR3: TGTGCCAGTAGTGACTGGACAGGGATGGGTAATGAGCAGTTCTTC.

This clone occurred a few times. The chain joins TRBV13 to TRBJ1-1; no definite D call. From germline, CDR1 is PRHDT and CDR2 FYEKMQ (reference sequence). Trimming pared 0 bases from V and 6 bases from J, leaving 11 bases between. CDR3 length equals 14 residues. Written as DNA, the CDR3 is TGTGCCAGCAGCTTAGGGGGGAAGGGCGCTGAAGCTTTCTTT. Encoded protein: CASSLGGKGAEAFF.

J is TRBJ1-6 and V is TRBV5-1, with 7 bases fitting TRBD1. Germline assignment: CDR1 SGHRS and CDR2 YFSETQ. Unmatched junction bases numbered 7, after V lost 5 bases and J lost 5 bases. The CDR3 has 15 amino acids. CDR3: CASRNPGQNNSPLHF. The CDR3 nucleotides are TGCGCCAGCAGAAATCCGGGACAGAATAATTCACCCCTCCACTTT.

This chain uses TRBV4-1 with TRBJ2-1, with a possible D match to TRBD2 (6 bases). This CDR3 contains 11 residues. The V end lost 9 bases, the J end lost 13 bases, and 16 bases lay between the germline ends. CDR1 MGHRA and CDR2 YSYEKL come from the germline V gene. The CDR3 bases are TGCGCCAGAGGGGTTGCGGGGTTTCAGTTCTTC. Translating gives CARGVAGFQFF.

This chain links TRBV13 with TRBJ2-7; 14 positions agree with TRBD2. This CDR3 spans 15 amino acids. Per germline, CDR1 PRHDT and CDR2 FYEKMQ (reference sequence). V dropped 5 bases and J dropped 3; count of bases not matched to a gene: 3. CDR3 nucleotides: TGTGCCAGCAGCCATGGGACTAGCGGGGGCTACGAGCAGTACTTC. Its protein product is CASSHGTSGGYEQYF.

The chain is built from TRBV15 and TRBJ2-4; 10 nucleotides match TRBD1. V was pared by 5 bases and J by 6 bases, with 7 bases of the junction left unmatched. The CDR3 consists of 15 residues. Germline lookup yields CDR1 LNHNV and CDR2 YYDKDF (reference sequence). The CDR3: CATSSRQGAGNIQYF. The CDR3 bases are TGTGCCACCAGCTCAAGACAGGGGGCGGGAAACATTCAGTACTTC.

This sequence joins TRBV13 and TRBJ2-5; 11 bases match TRBD2. The CDR3 has 16 residues. Germline lookup yields CDR1 PRHDT and CDR2 FYEKMQ (reference sequence). Trimming cost V 0 bases and J 2 bases; bases outside gene matches: 2. The CDR3: CASSLGTSGTQETQYF. The CDR3 DNA sequence: TGTGCCAGCAGCTTAGGGACTAGCGGGACTCAAGAGACCCAGTACTTC.

The chain combines TRBV5-6 with TRBJ1-2; D unresolved. CDR3 length equals 15 residues. Germline V gene data show CDR1 as SGHDT and CDR2 as YYEEEE. Trimming left V 2 bases short and J 4 bases short, with 15 bases between. The DNA for the CDR3 is TGTGCCAGCAGCTTAGGAGGAGAGAACCTCTATGGCTACACCTTC. This codes for CASSLGGENLYGYTF.

V is TRBV6-5 and J is TRBJ1-6; D is possibly TRBD1 (5 bases). With 11 bases removed from V and 5 bases from J, the gap between germline ends came to 16 bases. Germline V gene data show CDR1 as MNHEY and CDR2 as SVGAGI. The CDR3 runs 14 residues. CDR3 loop: CAVGTERNNSPLHF. The CDR3, as DNA: TGTGCCGTAGGGACCGAGAGAAATAATTCACCCCTCCACTTT.

This clone was seen a single time. V usage is TRBV19 and J usage is TRBJ2-7; 8 bases fit TRBD1. J gave up 2 bases and V 3 bases, and 3 bases lay outside the gene matches. CDR1 is LNHDA, CDR2 SQIVND, per germline (reference sequence). This CDR3 is built from 14 residues. The CDR3 reads CASSIGQGAYEQYF. CDR3 nucleotides: TGTGCCAGTAGTATTGGACAGGGCGCCTACGAGCAGTACTTC.

This chain links TRBV19 with TRBJ1-4; D not certain. CDR1 is LNHDA and CDR2 is SQIVND in the germline V gene (reference sequence). The CDR3 loop spans 15 amino acids. V lost 9 bases to trimming and J lost 6 bases, with 20 bases between them. CDR3 region: CASHIRRQRYEKLFF. CDR3 coding DNA: TGTGCCAGCCACATAAGGCGGCAGAGGTATGAAAAACTGTTTTTT.

This chain connects TRBV27 to TRBJ1-1; tentatively, D is TRBD1 (5 bases). Trimming left V 4 bases short and J 4 bases short, with 13 bases between. CDR3 length equals 14 residues. CDR1 and CDR2 (germline): MNHEY, SMNVEV (reference sequence). CDR3 loop: CASSSPGAGTEAFF. CDR3 DNA sequence: TGTGCCAGCAGTTCCCCCGGGGCTGGCACTGAAGCTTTCTTT.

The chain links TRBV4-2 to TRBJ2-1; 10 nucleotides align to TRBD2. J lost 10 bases, V lost 0 bases, and 6 bases had no gene match. The CDR3 sequence is 15 residues long. Germline V gene lookup returns CDR1 LGHNA and CDR2 YNFKEQ. CDR3 nucleotides: TGTGCCAGCAGCCAAGACCGCGGGACTAGCGACGAGCAGTTCTTC. Translating it yields CASSQDRGTSDEQFF.

This clone was counted a single time. The CDR3 loop reads CASSLAVGRDEQFF. CDR3 sequence (DNA): TGTGCCAGCAGCTTGGCGGTGGGGAGGGATGAGCAGTTCTTC. This rearrangement joins TRBV7-9 to TRBJ2-1; 7 positions match TRBD2. V gave up 3 bases and J gave up 8 bases; unmatched junction bases: 7. This CDR3 region has 14 residues. CDR1 is SEHNR, CDR2 FQNEAQ, per germline (reference sequence).

V gene TRBV4-1 combines with J gene TRBJ1-1; D perhaps matches TRBD1 (5 bases). The CDR3 has 20 residues. V was clipped by 4 bases and J by 1 base, with 28 bases between them. Germline CDR1 MGHRA, CDR2 YSYEKL. The DNA for the CDR3 is TGCGCCAGCAGCCGCGAAGCATGGGCGATATTGGGACGGACGAACACTGAAGCTTTCTTT. Its translation is CASSREAWAILGRTNTEAFF.

This rearrangement joins TRBV30 to TRBJ2-1; no firm D call. CDR3 length: 12 residues. Looked up from germline, CDR1 is GTSNPN and CDR2 is SVGIG (reference sequence). V was trimmed by 1 base and J by 4 bases, leaving 5 bases between them. CDR3 sequence reads: CAWSAQYNEQFF. Written as DNA, the CDR3 is TGTGCCTGGAGTGCTCAATACAATGAGCAGTTCTTC.

The rearrangement uses TRBV4-1 and TRBJ2-7, with a tentative D call TRBD2 (5 bases). The CDR3 has 12 residues. Germline V gene sequence: CDR1 MGHRA, CDR2 YSYEKL. V lost 2 bases to trimming and J lost 5 bases, with 7 bases between them. Here the CDR3 DNA reads TGCGCCAGCAGCCAAACTAGGGACGAGCAGTACTTC. This encodes CASSQTRDEQYF.

The chain joins TRBV9 to TRBJ2-7; D may correspond to TRBD1 or TRBD2 (5 bases each). The CDR3 spans 16 residues. V shed 2 bases and J shed 2 bases, with 17 bases lying between them. The germline V gene has CDR1 SGDLS and CDR2 YYNGEE. The CDR3 spells CASSVRSGTVAYEQYF. CDR3 DNA: TGTGCCAGCAGCGTTAGGTCCGGGACCGTTGCCTACGAGCAGTACTTC.